The 24 T cell receptor beta chains below all came from one sample that was sequenced in a study of long-term antiretroviral therapy in people with HIV. Researchers report immunoSEQ v3.0 was run at survey level. Profiling relied on immunoSEQ multiplex PCR, and the TCRdb table lists in-frame clones only, not all of them. The sample contains around 19,000 clones, 80% to 90% of which appear only once. The sequencing here drew on unsorted PBMCs, taken roughly 2.7 years after starting antiretroviral therapy. These receptors were obtained from a woman between 50 and 59 years old with HIV.

The chain joins TRBV27 to TRBJ1-1; 9 bases agree with TRBD1. V lost 2 bases and J lost 0; bases outside the gene matches: 4. The germline V gene encodes CDR1 MNHEY and CDR2 SMNVEV (reference sequence). This CDR3 has 16 residues. CDR3 in amino acids: CASSLTGGGMNTEAFF. As DNA, the CDR3 is TGTGCCAGCAGTTTAACAGGGGGCGGGATGAACACTGAAGCTTTCTTT.

The chain carries TRBV29-1 and TRBJ1-4; D uncertain. Between the trimmed V and J ends, which lost 7 bases and 6 bases, there was a span of 15 bases. CDR3 length equals 13 residues. In germline, CDR1 is SQVTM, CDR2 ANQGSEA. The DNA of the CDR3 is TGCAGCGGCGGCCGGGCTCCCGATGAAAAACTGTTTTTT. Its translation: CSGGRAPDEKLFF.

This clone was detected once. The CDR3: CASRTGAENEKLFF. CDR3 sequence (DNA): TGTGCCAGCAGGACAGGGGCGGAGAATGAAAAACTGTTTTTT. The rearrangement uses TRBV6-5 and TRBJ1-4; 8 bases match TRBD1. Trimming removed 6 bases from V and 5 bases from J; junction bases left unmatched: 5. The germline gives CDR1 MNHEY, CDR2 SVGAGI. The CDR3 loop spans 14 amino acids.

The chain carries TRBV6-5 and TRBJ2-3; D is unresolved. This CDR3 region has 14 residues. CDR1 MNHEY and CDR2 SVGAGI come from the germline V gene. Trimming cost V 4 bases and J 0 bases, with 8 bases left between them. In DNA, the CDR3 is TGTGCCAGCAGTTCGGCCCCGAGCACAGATACGCAGTATTTT. It yields the protein CASSSAPSTDTQYF.

The sample holds a few counts of this clone. V usage is TRBV21-1 and J usage is TRBJ1-1; TRBD1, as called in the table, went unchecked against the DNA. TRBV21-1 is annotated as a pseudogene. The CDR3 is 15 residues long. CDR3 nucleotide sequence: TGTGCCAGCAGCCGGACAGGGGATTCAGGCACTGAAGCATTCTTT. It is translated as CASSRTGDSGTEAFF.

This chain joins TRBV29-1 and TRBJ1-3, with D possibly TRBD1 on 5 matching bases. Germline values: CDR1 SQVTM, CDR2 ANQGSEA. V was clipped by 1 base and J by 4 bases, with 8 bases between them. This CDR3 contains 13 residues. CDR3 protein: CSVEGDGGNTIYF. The CDR3 nucleotides read TGCAGCGTTGAAGGGGACGGCGGAAACACCATATATTTT. The variable domain in full, with the rest retrieved from reference TRBV29-1 and TRBJ1-3, is SAVISQKPSRDICQRGTSLTIQCQVDSQVTMMFWYRQQPGQSLTLIATANQGSEATYESGFVIDKFPISRPNLTFSTLTVSNMSPEDSSIYLCSVEGDGGNTIYFGEGSWLTVV.

The rearrangement links TRBV12-5 to TRBJ2-2; possibly TRBD2 for D (6 bases). The CDR3 contains 12 residues. The ends were cut back, 9 bases at V and 10 bases at J, with 15 bases in the middle. Germline V gene sequence: CDR1 LGHNT, CDR2 FRNRAP. The CDR3 protein is CASASGVTELFF. The CDR3 DNA follows: TGTGCTAGCGCCTCGGGAGTAACGGAGCTGTTTTTT.

This clone was seen a single time. V and J are TRBV19 and TRBJ1-5; D ambiguous. The germline gives CDR1 LNHDA, CDR2 SQIVND (reference sequence). Between the trimmed V and J ends, which lost 3 bases and 0 bases, there was a span of 6 bases. The CDR3 is 14 residues long. This CDR3 reads CASSIWSSNQPQHF. The CDR3 coding sequence is TGTGCCAGTAGTATTTGGAGTAGCAATCAGCCCCAGCATTTT.

In its sample, this clone was seen once. J is TRBJ2-7 and V is TRBV19; 9 nucleotides match TRBD1. Germline lookup yields CDR1 LNHDA and CDR2 SQIVND (reference sequence). CDR3 length: 12 amino acids. Unmatched junction bases numbered 2, after V lost 8 bases and J lost 3 bases. The CDR3 sequence is CASADRGYEQYF. The CDR3 nucleotides are TGTGCCAGTGCGGACAGGGGCTACGAGCAGTACTTC.

The chain recombines TRBV10-2 with TRBJ2-1; possibly TRBD2 for D (5 bases). Germline V gives CDR1 WSHSY, CDR2 SAAADI. The germline V and J ends were trimmed by 0 bases and 7 bases, with 7 bases remaining between them. The CDR3 loop spans 13 amino acids. The CDR3 DNA sequence: TGCGCCAGCAGTGAGTCGCTAGCAAATGAGCAGTTCTTC. Translating it yields CASSESLANEQFF.

This clone has just a few counts. The V gene is TRBV7-9, the J gene TRBJ2-2, with 13 bases lining up with TRBD2. The CDR3 has 18 amino acids. V trimming: 8 bases; J trimming: 6 bases; junction bases outside the gene matches: 15. Germline V gene sequence: CDR1 SEHNR, CDR2 FQNEAQ (reference sequence). CDR3 residues: CASGSIWTSGSYPGELFF. The CDR3 DNA sequence: TGTGCCAGCGGTTCGATATGGACTAGCGGGAGCTATCCCGGGGAGCTGTTTTTT.

DNA of the CDR3: TGTGCCAGCAGCTTGAGCTTTACGGGTCAGCCCCAGCATTTT. This sequence encodes CASSLSFTGQPQHF. The rearrangement joins TRBV5-5 to TRBJ1-5; D gene unclear. The CDR3 spans 14 residues. Trimming removed 1 base from V and 6 bases from J, with 11 bases in between. Germline assignment: CDR1 SGHKS and CDR2 YYEKEE (reference sequence).

Regarding this clone: Other nucleotide sequences in the sample specify the same CDR3. The chain has TRBV6-5 and TRBJ2-3; D perhaps matches TRBD2 (6 bases). Germline V lookup: CDR1 MNHEY, CDR2 SVGAGI. The CDR3 runs 13 residues. The V gene lost 0 bases and the J gene lost 5 bases, with 6 bases spanning the gap. CDR3 loop: CASSYSGGDTQYF. The CDR3 DNA sequence: TGTGCCAGCAGTTACTCCGGGGGAGATACGCAGTATTTT.

The genes are TRBV5-8 and TRBJ1-4, with unresolved D. CDR3 length equals 15 residues. Between the trimmed V and J ends, which lost 0 bases and 6 bases, there was a span of 12 bases. Germline V gives CDR1 SGHTS, CDR2 YDEGEE. The CDR3 sequence is CASSLDGLRYEKLFF. The CDR3 coding sequence is TGTGCCAGCAGCTTGGACGGATTGAGATATGAAAAACTGTTTTTT.

The CDR3 is CASSLQGGTYGYTF. CDR3 coding DNA: TGTGCCAGCAGCTTACAGGGAGGTACCTATGGCTACACCTTC. The V and J genes are TRBV11-1 and TRBJ1-2; possibly TRBD1 for D (5 bases). The V gene lost 2 bases and the J gene lost 4 bases, with 11 bases spanning the gap. Germline CDR1 SGHAT, CDR2 FQDESV (reference sequence). CDR3 length: 14 amino acids.

V gene TRBV5-6 combines with J gene TRBJ1-6, with D maybe TRBD1 (5 bases). Trimming took off 1 base at V and 0 bases at J, with 11 bases between the two ends. There are 17 residues in the CDR3. CDR1 is SGHDT and CDR2 is YYEEEE in the germline V gene. DNA of the CDR3: TGTGCCAGCAGCTTGCCGGACGGGGGCTCCTATAATTCACCCCTCCACTTT. This codes for CASSLPDGGSYNSPLHF. The full variable domain, rest sourced from reference TRBV5-6 and TRBJ1-6, is DAGVTQSPTHLIKTRGQQVTLRCSPKSGHDTVSWYQQALGQGPQFIFQYYEEEERQRGNFPDRFSGHQFPNYSSELNVNALLLGDSALYLCASSLPDGGSYNSPLHFGNGTRLTVT.

This clone has just one count. The chain is built from TRBV5-1 and TRBJ1-1; no definite D call. The CDR3 is 11 amino acids. With 4 bases removed from V and 3 bases from J, the gap between germline ends came to 4 bases. Per the germline V gene, CDR1 is SGHRS and CDR2 is YFSETQ. In DNA form, the CDR3 reads TGCGCCAGCAGCCTAGACACTGAAGCTTTCTTT. Translating it yields CASSLDTEAFF.

This clone has a single count. The V gene is TRBV19, the J gene TRBJ2-2; 10 nucleotides match TRBD2. Germline V CDR1 and CDR2: LNHDA, SQIVND (reference sequence). The CDR3 consists of 16 residues. V lost 9 bases and J lost 9; bases outside the gene matches: 16. The CDR3: CASSPGWSGRARELFF. The CDR3 DNA reads TGTGCCAGCTCCCCCGGGTGGAGCGGGAGGGCCAGGGAGCTGTTTTTT.

This chain uses TRBV28 with TRBJ1-2; 7 bases are a match to TRBD1. With V trimmed by 5 bases and J by 1 base, 4 bases remained unmatched. The germline gives CDR1 MDHEN, CDR2 SYDVKM. The CDR3 has 14 residues. The CDR3 DNA follows: TGTGCCAGCAGTCCAGGGGGGAGTAACTATGGCTACACCTTC. This encodes CASSPGGSNYGYTF.

This clone was detected once. CDR3 protein: CSVVATGGYEQYF. As DNA, the CDR3 is TGCAGCGTTGTTGCGACAGGGGGCTACGAGCAGTACTTC. The J gene is TRBJ2-7, the V gene TRBV29-1; 9 bases match TRBD1. Germline CDR1 is SQVTM and CDR2 is ANQGSEA. V gave up 4 bases and J gave up 3 bases; unmatched junction bases: 4. The CDR3 length is 13 residues.

J is TRBJ2-3 and V is TRBV29-1; TRBD1 or TRBD2 may be the D gene (6 bases each). The germline V gene has CDR1 SQVTM and CDR2 ANQGSEA. Trimming left V 7 bases short and J 2 bases short, with 13 bases between. This CDR3 region has 13 residues. The chain's CDR3 is CSAQGRYTDTQYF. DNA for the CDR3: TGCAGCGCCCAGGGGAGGTACACAGATACGCAGTATTTT.

The rearrangement joins TRBV5-1 to TRBJ1-1, with 7 bases that match TRBD1. V trimming: 3 bases; J trimming: 1 base; junction bases outside the gene matches: 3. Germline-derived CDR1 and CDR2 are SGHRS and YFSETQ. This CDR3 has 14 amino acids. The CDR3 sequence is CASSSGQANTEAFF. The CDR3 DNA reads TGCGCCAGCAGCTCCGGACAGGCGAACACTGAAGCTTTCTTT.

This clone showed up just once. This rearrangement joins TRBV6-7 to TRBJ1-5, with 7 bases identical to TRBD1. TRBV6-7 is identified as an open reading frame with a role that is uncertain. The CDR3 is made up of 16 amino acids. V lost 5 bases to trimming and J lost 2 bases; unmatched junction nucleotides: 9. The CDR3 sequence is CASSHRRGSRNQPQHF. In nucleotides, the CDR3 is TGTGCCAGCAGTCACCGCAGGGGGTCTCGCAATCAGCCCCAGCATTTT.

The chain couples TRBV5-1 to TRBJ2-5; 7 bases are a match to TRBD1. Germline values: CDR1 SGHRS, CDR2 YFSETQ. The trim removed 7 bases at V and 7 bases at J, leaving 4 bases unmatched. This CDR3 has 11 residues. The CDR3 reads CASGQDATQYF. CDR3 nucleotide sequence: TGCGCCAGCGGACAGGACGCGACCCAGTACTTC.